A single sample is the source of the 2 T cell receptor beta chains below, sequenced in a study of blood T cell repertoires in COVID-19. The assay was immunoSEQ multiplex PCR, and TCRdb's table has in-frame clones only and misses some. The sample consists of hundreds of thousands of clones, about 83% of them appearing once. Sequenced material: peripheral blood. The receptors were sampled from a man aged 80 or over with acute or convalescent COVID-19.

The CDR3 DNA is TGTGCCAGCAGCTTAAGCGGTGAGCAGTTCTTC. Translated, it gives CASSLSGEQFF. The chain couples TRBV5-8 to TRBJ2-1, with a weak D call TRBD2 (5 bases). V was cut by 2 bases and J by 9 bases, with 6 bases left in between. Germline CDR1 SGHTS, CDR2 YDEGEE. The length of the CDR3 is 11 residues.

This sequence joins TRBV3-1 (or the pseudogene TRBV3-2) and TRBJ1-3; the match to TRBD1 covers 11 bases. This CDR3 is built from 15 residues. CDR1 and CDR2 (germline): LGHDT, YNNKEL (reference sequence). Losses at the gene ends were 1 base for V and 7 bases for J; bases not matched to a gene: 3. The CDR3 DNA reads TGTGCCAGCAGCCAAGGGACAGGGGGCTACAACACCATATATTTT. This sequence encodes CASSQGTGGYNTIYF.